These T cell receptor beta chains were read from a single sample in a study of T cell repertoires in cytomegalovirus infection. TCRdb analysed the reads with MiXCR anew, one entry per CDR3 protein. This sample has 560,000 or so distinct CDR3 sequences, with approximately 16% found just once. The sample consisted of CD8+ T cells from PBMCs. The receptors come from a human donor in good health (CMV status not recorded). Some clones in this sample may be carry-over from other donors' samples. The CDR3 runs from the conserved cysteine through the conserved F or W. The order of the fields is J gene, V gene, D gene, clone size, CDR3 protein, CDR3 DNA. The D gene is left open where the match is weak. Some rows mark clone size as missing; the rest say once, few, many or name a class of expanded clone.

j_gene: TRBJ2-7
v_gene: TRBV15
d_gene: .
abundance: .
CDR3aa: CATAEGDGSSYEQYF
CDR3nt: TGTGCCACCGCCGAGGGGGACGGTAGCTCCTACGAGCAGTACTTC

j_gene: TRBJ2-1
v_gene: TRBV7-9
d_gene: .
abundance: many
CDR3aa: CASSLAESYNEQFF
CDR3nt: TGTGCCAGCAGCTTAGCGGAGTCCTACAATGAGCAGTTCTTC

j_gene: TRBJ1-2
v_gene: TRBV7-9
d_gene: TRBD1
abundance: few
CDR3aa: CASSRGQGENYGYTF
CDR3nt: TGTGCCAGCAGCCGTGGACAGGGTGAGAACTATGGCTACACCTTC

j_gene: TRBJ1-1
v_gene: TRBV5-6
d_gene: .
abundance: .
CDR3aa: CASSWGVTAEAFF
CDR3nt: TGTGCCAGCAGCTGGGGAGTGACGGCGGAAGCTTTCTTT

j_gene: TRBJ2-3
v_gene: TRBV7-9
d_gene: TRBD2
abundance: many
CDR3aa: CASSPGLAGTSTDTQYF
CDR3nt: TGTGCCAGCAGCCCTGGACTAGCGGGGACCAGCACAGATACGCAGTATTTT

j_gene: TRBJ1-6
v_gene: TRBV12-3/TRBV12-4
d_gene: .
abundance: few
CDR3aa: CASRPSGGAGSPLHF
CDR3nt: TGTGCCAGCAGGCCAAGTGGGGGCGCAGGTTCACCCCTCCACTTT

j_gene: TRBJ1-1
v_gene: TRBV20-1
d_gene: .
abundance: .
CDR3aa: CSARDRSNTEAFF
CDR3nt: TGCAGTGCTAGAGACAGATCTAACACTGAAGCTTTCTTT

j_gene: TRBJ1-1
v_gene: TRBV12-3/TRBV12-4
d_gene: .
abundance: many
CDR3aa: CASSQSDDMNTEAFF
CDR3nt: TGTGCCAGCAGCCAATCGGACGACATGAACACTGAAGCTTTCTTT

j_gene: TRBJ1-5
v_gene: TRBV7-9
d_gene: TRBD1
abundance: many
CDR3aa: CASSFQPGQGPNQPQHF
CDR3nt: TGTGCCAGCAGCTTTCAACCCGGACAGGGGCCCAATCAGCCCCAGCATTTT

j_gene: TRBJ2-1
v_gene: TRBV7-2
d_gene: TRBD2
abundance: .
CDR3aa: CVSSLEGGSSYNEQFF
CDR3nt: TGTGTTAGCAGCTTAGAAGGCGGGAGCTCCTACAATGAGCAGTTCTTC

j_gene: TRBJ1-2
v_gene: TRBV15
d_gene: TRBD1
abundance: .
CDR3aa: CATSRESPDRGSYGYTF
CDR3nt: TGTGCCACCAGCAGGGAATCCCCGGACAGGGGAAGCTATGGCTACACCTTC

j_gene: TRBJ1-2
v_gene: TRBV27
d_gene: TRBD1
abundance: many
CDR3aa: CASSWGQGAPGYTF
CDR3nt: TGTGCCAGCAGTTGGGGACAGGGGGCGCCTGGCTACACCTTC

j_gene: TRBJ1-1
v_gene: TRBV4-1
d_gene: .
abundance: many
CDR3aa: CASSQDVRGSTEAFF
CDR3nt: TGCGCCAGCAGCCAAGATGTCAGGGGTAGCACTGAAGCTTTCTTT

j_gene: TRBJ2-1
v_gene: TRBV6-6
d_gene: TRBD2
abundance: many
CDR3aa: CASSYARTSGSSHNEQFF
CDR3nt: TGTGCCAGCAGTTACGCGCGGACTAGCGGGAGCTCGCACAATGAGCAGTTCTTC

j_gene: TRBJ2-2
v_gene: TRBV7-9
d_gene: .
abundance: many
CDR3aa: CASSWLNTGELFF
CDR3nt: TGTGCCAGCAGCTGGCTAAACACCGGGGAGCTGTTTTTT

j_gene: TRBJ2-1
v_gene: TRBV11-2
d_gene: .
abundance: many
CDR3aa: CASSLRRDTYNEQFF
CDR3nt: TGTGCCAGCAGCTTAAGAAGGGATACCTACAATGAGCAGTTCTTC

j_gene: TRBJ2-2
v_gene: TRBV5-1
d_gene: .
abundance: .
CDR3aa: CASSFDRSNTGELFF
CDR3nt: TGCGCCAGCAGTTTCGACAGATCGAACACCGGGGAGCTGTTTTTT

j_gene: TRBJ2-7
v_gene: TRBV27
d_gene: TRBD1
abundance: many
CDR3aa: CASRQGTGPYEQYF
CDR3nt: TGTGCCAGCCGACAGGGGACGGGGCCCTACGAGCAGTACTTC

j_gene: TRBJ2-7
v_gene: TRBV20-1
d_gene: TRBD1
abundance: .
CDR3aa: CSARDPGQESYEQYF
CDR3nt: TGCAGTGCTAGAGACCCGGGACAGGAGTCCTACGAGCAGTACTTC

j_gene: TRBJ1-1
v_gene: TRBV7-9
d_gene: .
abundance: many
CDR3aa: CASTSPPGPTPRDTEAFF
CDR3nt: TGTGCCAGCACCTCACCTCCGGGACCCACCCCCAGGGACACTGAAGCTTTCTTT

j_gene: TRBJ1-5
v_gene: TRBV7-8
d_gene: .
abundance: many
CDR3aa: CASSSSVSSNQPQHF
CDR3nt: TGTGCCAGCAGCTCCTCAGTCAGCAGCAATCAGCCCCAGCATTTT

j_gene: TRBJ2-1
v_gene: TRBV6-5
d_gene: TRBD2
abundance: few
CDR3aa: CASSPGTSVGEQFF
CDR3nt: TGTGCCAGCAGTCCTGGGACTAGCGTCGGTGAGCAGTTCTTC

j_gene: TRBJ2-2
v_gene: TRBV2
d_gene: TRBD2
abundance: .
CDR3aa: CASSETRPGGRSGLFF
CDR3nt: TGTGCCAGCAGTGAAACCCGCCCGGGCGGGAGGTCGGGGCTGTTTTTT

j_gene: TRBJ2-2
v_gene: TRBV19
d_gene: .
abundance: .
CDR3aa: CASISPQTGELFF
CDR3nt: TGTGCCAGTATAAGCCCTCAGACCGGGGAGCTGTTTTTT

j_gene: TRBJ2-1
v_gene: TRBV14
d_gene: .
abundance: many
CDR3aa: CASSSTTAYNEQFF
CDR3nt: TGTGCCAGCAGCTCCACAACTGCCTACAATGAGCAGTTCTTC

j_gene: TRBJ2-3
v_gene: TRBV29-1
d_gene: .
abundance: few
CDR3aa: CSYGGREDTQYF
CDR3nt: TGCAGCTACGGGGGCCGGGAAGATACGCAGTATTTT

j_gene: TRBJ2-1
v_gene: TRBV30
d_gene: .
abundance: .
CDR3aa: CAWGANNEQFF
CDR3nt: TGTGCCTGGGGGGCCAACAATGAGCAGTTCTTC

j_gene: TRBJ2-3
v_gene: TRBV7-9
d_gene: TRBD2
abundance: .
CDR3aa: CASSQSGTSVADTQYF
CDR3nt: TGTGCCAGCAGTCAGTCCGGGACTAGCGTCGCAGATACGCAGTATTTT

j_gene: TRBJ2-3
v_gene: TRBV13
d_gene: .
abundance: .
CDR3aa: CASSPPVWGRSSSRTQYF
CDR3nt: TGTGCCAGCAGCCCGCCCGTCTGGGGGCGAAGCTCGTCGCGTACGCAGTATTTT

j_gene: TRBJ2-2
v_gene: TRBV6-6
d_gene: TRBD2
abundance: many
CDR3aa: CASNQPWTSGRRAGTGELFF
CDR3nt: TGTGCCAGCAACCAACCTTGGACTAGCGGGAGGAGAGCGGGCACCGGGGAGCTGTTTTTT

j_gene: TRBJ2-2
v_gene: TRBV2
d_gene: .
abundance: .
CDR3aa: CASRPGQTNTGELFF
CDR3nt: TGTGCCAGCAGGCCCGGGCAGACGAACACCGGGGAGCTGTTTTTT

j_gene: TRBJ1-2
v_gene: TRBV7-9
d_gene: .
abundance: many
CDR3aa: CASSLDGSYAYTF
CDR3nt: TGTGCCAGCAGCTTGGACGGGAGCTATGCCTACACCTTC

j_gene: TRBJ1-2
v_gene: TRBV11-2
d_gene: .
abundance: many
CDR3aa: CASSSGQLEGYTF
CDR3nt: TGTGCCAGCAGCTCGGGACAACTTGAGGGCTACACCTTC

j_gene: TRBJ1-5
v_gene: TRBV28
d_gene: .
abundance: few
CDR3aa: CASSLLRGGGDQPQHF
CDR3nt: TGTGCCAGCAGTTTACTTAGGGGTGGGGGGGATCAGCCCCAGCATTTT

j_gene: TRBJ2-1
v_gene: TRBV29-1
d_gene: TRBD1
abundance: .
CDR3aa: CSVEEGQGAQNEQFF
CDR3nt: TGCAGCGTTGAAGAGGGACAGGGGGCGCAAAATGAGCAGTTCTTC

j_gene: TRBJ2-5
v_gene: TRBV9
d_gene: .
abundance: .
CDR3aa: CASSLPGTLETQYF
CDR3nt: TGTGCCAGCAGCCTCCCCGGGACCCTTGAGACCCAGTACTTC

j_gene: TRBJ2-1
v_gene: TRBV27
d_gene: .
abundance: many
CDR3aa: CASTPITKEYNEQFF
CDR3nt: TGTGCCAGCACCCCGATCACCAAGGAGTACAATGAGCAGTTCTTC

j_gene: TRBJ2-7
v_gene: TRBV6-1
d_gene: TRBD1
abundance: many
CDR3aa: CASSDGQGSYEQYF
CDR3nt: TGTGCCAGCAGTGACGGACAGGGATCCTACGAGCAGTACTTC

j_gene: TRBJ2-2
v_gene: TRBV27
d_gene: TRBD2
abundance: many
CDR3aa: CASSFGTSGSPGELFF
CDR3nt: TGTGCCAGCAGTTTTGGGACTAGCGGGAGTCCCGGGGAGCTGTTTTTT

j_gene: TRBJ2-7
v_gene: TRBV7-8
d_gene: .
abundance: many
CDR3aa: CASSANSNEQYF
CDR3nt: TGTGCCAGCAGCGCTAATAGCAACGAGCAGTACTTC

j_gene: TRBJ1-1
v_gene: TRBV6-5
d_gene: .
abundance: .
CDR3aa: CASSYGTLEAFF
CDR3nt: TGTGCCAGCAGTTACGGGACCCTAGAAGCTTTCTTT

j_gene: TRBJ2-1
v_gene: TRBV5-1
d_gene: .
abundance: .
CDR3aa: CASSLEKDSYNEQFF
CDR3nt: TGCGCCAGCAGCTTGGAAAAGGACAGTTACAATGAGCAGTTCTTC

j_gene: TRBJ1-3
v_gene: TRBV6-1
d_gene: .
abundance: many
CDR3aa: CASSPVRTGNTIYF
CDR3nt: TGTGCCAGCAGCCCTGTTAGGACTGGAAACACCATATATTTT

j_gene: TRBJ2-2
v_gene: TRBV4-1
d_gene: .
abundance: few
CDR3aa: CASSQDLTPTGGELFF
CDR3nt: TGCGCCAGCAGCCAAGATTTGACACCAACGGGCGGGGAGCTGTTTTTT

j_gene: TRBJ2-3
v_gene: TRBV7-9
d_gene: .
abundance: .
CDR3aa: CASSLAQWERSDTQYF
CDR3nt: TGTGCCAGCAGCTTAGCGCAGTGGGAGCGGTCAGATACGCAGTATTTT

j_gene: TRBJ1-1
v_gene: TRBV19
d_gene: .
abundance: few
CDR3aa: CASGMTGGTEAFF
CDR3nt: TGTGCCAGCGGAATGACAGGAGGGACTGAAGCTTTCTTT

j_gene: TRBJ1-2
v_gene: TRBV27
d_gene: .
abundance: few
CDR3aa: CASSKQDGNYGYTF
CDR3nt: TGTGCCAGCAGTAAACAGGACGGGAACTATGGCTACACCTTC

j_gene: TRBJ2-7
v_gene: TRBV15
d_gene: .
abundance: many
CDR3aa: CATSRPVPGRNLYEQYF
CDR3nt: TGTGCCACCAGCAGACCCGTCCCGGGACGCAACCTGTACGAGCAGTACTTC

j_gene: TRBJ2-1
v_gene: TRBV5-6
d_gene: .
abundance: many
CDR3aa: CASSLGISGNEQFF
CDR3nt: TGTGCCAGCAGCCTCGGGATCAGCGGAAATGAGCAGTTCTTC

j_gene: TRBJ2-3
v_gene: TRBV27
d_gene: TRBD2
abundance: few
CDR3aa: CASSPAPAGSTDTQYF
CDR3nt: TGTGCCAGCAGTCCCGCCCCAGCGGGGAGCACAGATACGCAGTATTTT

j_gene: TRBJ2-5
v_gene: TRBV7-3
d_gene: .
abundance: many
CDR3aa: CASSLNPTETQYF
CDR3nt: TGTGCCAGCAGCTTAAATCCTACGGAGACCCAGTACTTC

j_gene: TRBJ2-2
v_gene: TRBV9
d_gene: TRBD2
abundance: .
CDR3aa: CASSVAGREGRTGELFF
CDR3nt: TGTGCCAGCAGCGTAGCAGGACGGGAGGGCCGAACCGGGGAGCTGTTTTTT

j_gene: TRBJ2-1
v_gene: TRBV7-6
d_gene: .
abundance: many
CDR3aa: CASSLASRGALYNEQFF
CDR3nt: TGTGCCAGCAGCTTAGCCAGCCGGGGGGCGTTATACAATGAGCAGTTCTTC

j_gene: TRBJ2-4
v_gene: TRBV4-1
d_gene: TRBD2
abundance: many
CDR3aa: CASSQVRLAGAKNIQYF
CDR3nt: TGCGCCAGCAGCCAAGTCCGCCTAGCGGGGGCCAAAAACATTCAGTACTTC

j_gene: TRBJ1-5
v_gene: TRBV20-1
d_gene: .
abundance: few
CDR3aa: CSARGYQTLSGQPQHF
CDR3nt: TGCAGTGCTAGAGGGTATCAAACCTTATCGGGCCAGCCCCAGCATTTT